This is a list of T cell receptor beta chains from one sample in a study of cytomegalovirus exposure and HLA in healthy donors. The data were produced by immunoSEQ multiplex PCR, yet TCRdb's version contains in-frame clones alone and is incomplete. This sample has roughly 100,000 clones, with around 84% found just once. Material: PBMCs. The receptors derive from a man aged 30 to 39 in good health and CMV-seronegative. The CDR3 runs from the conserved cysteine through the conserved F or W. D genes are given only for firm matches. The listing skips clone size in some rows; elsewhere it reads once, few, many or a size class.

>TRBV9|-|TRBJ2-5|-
TGTGCCAGCAGCGTAGACCGGAGGGCTGAGACCCAGTACTTC
CASSVDRRAETQYF
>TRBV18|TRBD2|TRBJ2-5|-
TGTGCCAGCTCACCACCGCGGACTAGCGGGATAGAGACCCAGTACTTC
CASSPPRTSGIETQYF
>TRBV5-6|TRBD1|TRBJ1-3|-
TGTGCCAGCAGCTTAAGGACAGGGGCTGGAAACACCATATATTTT
CASSLRTGAGNTIYF
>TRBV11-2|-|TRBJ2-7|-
TGTGCCAGCAGCTTAGTAGGGGCGATGGACGAGCAGTACTTC
CASSLVGAMDEQYF
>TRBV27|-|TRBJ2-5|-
TGTGCCAGCAGTTTAAGCAGGCAAGAGACCCAGTACTTC
CASSLSRQETQYF
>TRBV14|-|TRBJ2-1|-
TGTGCCAGCAGCCAGGTCAGGGTTAGTGAGCAGTTCTTC
CASSQVRVSEQFF
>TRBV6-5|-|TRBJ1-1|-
TGTGCCAGCAGTTACTCGATTAGCCCGATCACTGAAGCTTTCTTT
CASSYSISPITEAFF
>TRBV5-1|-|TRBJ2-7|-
TGCGCCAGCAGCAGGACAGAGTACGAGCAGTACTTC
CASSRTEYEQYF
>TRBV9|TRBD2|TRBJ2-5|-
TGTGCCAGCAGCGTAGCGACGGGAGGTCAAGAGACCCAGTACTTC
CASSVATGGQETQYF
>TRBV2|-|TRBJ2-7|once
TGTGCCAGCAGTGAAGCGGGGGGTGAGGGACCGGTTAGCGAGCAGTACTTC
CASSEAGGEGPVSEQYF
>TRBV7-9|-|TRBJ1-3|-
TGTGCCAGCCTCTATCGGTACGGGGATGGAAACACCATATATTTT
CASLYRYGDGNTIYF
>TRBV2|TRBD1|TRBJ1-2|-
TGTGCCAGCAGTGGACAGGGACCTAACTATGGCTACACCTTC
CASSGQGPNYGYTF
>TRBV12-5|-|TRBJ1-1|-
TGTGCTAGTGGTTTGCCAACGGAGGGGTTGTACACTGAAGCTTTCTTT
CASGLPTEGLYTEAFF
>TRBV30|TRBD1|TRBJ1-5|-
TGTGCCTGGAGTGTACGGACAGGGGACGGTCAGCCCCAGCATTTT
CAWSVRTGDGQPQHF
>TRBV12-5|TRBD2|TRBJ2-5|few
TGTGCTAGTGGTTTGGTACTGGGGGGGGAGACCCAGTACTTC
CASGLVLGGETQYF
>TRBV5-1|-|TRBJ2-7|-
TGCGCCAGCAGCGTCCAGGGGTCCGACGAGCAGTACTTC
CASSVQGSDEQYF
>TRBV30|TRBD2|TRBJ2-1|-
TGTGCCTGGAGCGGTGGGACTAGCGGGAGGGGTAATGAGCAGTTCTTC
CAWSGGTSGRGNEQFF
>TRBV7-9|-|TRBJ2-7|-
TGTGCCAGCAGCCCCTCGCCCGGGACAAGTACGATGGGGTACTTC
CASSPSPGTSTMGYF
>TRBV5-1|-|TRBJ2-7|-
TGCGCCAGCAGCTTGGCGGCGCGGGGCAACGAGCAGTACTTC
CASSLAARGNEQYF
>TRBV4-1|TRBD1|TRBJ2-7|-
TGCGCCAGCAGCCCCGGCGGCTCCGGGACAGGGGTCTCATTTATTTACGAGCAGTACTTC
CASSPGGSGTGVSFIYEQYF
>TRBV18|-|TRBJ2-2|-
TGTGCCAGCTCACCAATCACAGGGTTTTTCACCGGGGAGCTGTTTTTT
CASSPITGFFTGELFF
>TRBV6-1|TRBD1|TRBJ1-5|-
TGTGCCAGCAGCGTGACAGGGAATCAGCCCCAGCATTTT
CASSVTGNQPQHF
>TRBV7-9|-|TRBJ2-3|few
TGTGCCAGCAGCCCTAACAGGGTCCTCGCCTCAGATACGCAGTATTTT
CASSPNRVLASDTQYF
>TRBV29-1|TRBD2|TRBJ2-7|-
TGCAGCGTGACTAGCGGGAGTGGGAGAACCTCCTACGAGCAGTACTTC
CSVTSGSGRTSYEQYF
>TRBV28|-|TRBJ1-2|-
TGTGCCAGCAGTCAGGGGTATGGCTACACCTTC
CASSQGYGYTF
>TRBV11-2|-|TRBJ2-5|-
TGTGCCAGCAGCTCCCCCGCCGAGGGAACCCAGTACTTC
CASSSPAEGTQYF
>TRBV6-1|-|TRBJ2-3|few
TGTGCCAGCAGTGAAGCGCAAGGCGGGAGCACAGATACGCAGTATTTT
CASSEAQGGSTDTQYF
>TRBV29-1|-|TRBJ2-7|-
TGCAGCGTCCACCAGGGCCCCTACGAGCAGTACTTC
CSVHQGPYEQYF
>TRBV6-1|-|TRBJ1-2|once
TGTGCCAGCAGTGAAGCAGCCGGGTCTAACTACGGCTACACCTTC
CASSEAAGSNYGYTF
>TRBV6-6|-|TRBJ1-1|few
TGTGCCAGCAGTCCCCTTCAGGGGAACACTGAAGCTTTCTTT
CASSPLQGNTEAFF
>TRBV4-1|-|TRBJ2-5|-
TGCGCCAGCAGCCAAGTTATTGTAGAGACCCAGTACTTC
CASSQVIVETQYF
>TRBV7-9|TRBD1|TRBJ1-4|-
TGTGCCAGCAGCTGGGTGACAGGGGGCCACGATGAGAAACTGTTTTTT
CASSWVTGGHDEKLFF
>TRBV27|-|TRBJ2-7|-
TGTGCCAGCGGAAGACAGGCCTCCTACGAGCAGTACTTC
CASGRQASYEQYF
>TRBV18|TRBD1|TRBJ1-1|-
TGTGCCAGCTCCGTGGGGACAGGGGGAATTAGCACTGAAGCCTTCTTT
CASSVGTGGISTEAFF
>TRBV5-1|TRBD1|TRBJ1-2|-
TGCGCCAGCAGCGGGGGACAGGGAAACTATGGCTACACCTTC
CASSGGQGNYGYTF
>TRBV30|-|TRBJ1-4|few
TGTGCCTGGAGTGTACAGGGTGAAAAACTGTTTTTT
CAWSVQGEKLFF
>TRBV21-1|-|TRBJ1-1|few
TGTGCCAGCAGCAATAGGGACAGGAACACTGAAGCTTTCTTT
CASSNRDRNTEAFF
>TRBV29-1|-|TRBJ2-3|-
TGCAGCGCCAGGATTCGTAACACAGATACGCAGTATTTT
CSARIRNTDTQYF
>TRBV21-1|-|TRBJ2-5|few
TGTGCCAGCAGCAAAGACTGGGGTCAGGAGGTTCGGGAGACCCAGTACTTC
CASSKDWGQEVRETQYF
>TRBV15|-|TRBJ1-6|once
TGTGCCACCAGCAGAGGACAGCTTCCAAATTCACCCCTCCACTTT
CATSRGQLPNSPLHF
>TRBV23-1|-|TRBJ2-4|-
TGCGCCAGCACCCCCCCTGAGCCATCCAAAAACATTCAGTACTTC
CASTPPEPSKNIQYF
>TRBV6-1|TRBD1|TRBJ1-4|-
TGTGCCAGCAGGACAGGGAATGAAAAACTGTTTTTT
CASRTGNEKLFF